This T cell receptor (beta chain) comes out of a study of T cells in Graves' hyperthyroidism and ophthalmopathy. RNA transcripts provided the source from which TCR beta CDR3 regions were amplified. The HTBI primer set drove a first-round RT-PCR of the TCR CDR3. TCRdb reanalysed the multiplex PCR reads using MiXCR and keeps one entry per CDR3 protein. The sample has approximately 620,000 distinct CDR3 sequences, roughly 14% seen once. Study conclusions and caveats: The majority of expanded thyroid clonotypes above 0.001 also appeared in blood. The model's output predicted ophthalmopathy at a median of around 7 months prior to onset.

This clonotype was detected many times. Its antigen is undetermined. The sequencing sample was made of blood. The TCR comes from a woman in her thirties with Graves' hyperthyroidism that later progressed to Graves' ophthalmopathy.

The CDR3: CASSLGPRDRGQETQYF. CDR3 sequence (DNA): TGTGCCAGCAGCTTAGGACCCCGGGACAGGGGACAAGAGACCCAGTACTTC. The genes are TRBV7-9 and TRBJ2-5; 10 bases agree with TRBD1. Germline V lookup: CDR1 SEHNR, CDR2 FQNEAQ (reference sequence). V trimming: 1 base; J trimming: 2 bases; junction bases outside the gene matches: 7. The CDR3 is 17 residues long.